Sequencing of this T cell receptor (beta chain) was carried out in a study of shared clonotypes between healthy human individuals. As for this clone: What it binds is not known.

Points from the study as a whole: What rarefaction showed was incomplete sorted-subset sequencing despite large depth. Naive subsets, compared against memory subsets, generally had larger estimated richness values.

This CDR3 is built from 13 residues. CDR1 and CDR2 (germline): SGHRS, YFSETQ. The V gene lost 0 bases and the J gene lost 7 bases, with 10 bases spanning the gap. Repertoires were generated with immunoSEQ multiplex PCR, while TCRdb's copy carries only in-frame clones and drops some. Of over a million clones listed, 75% to 80% are singletons. The rearrangement links TRBV5-1 to TRBJ1-1; D call uncertain. This clonotype originated in a man in his late teens or twenties in good health. Some clones in this sample may be carry-over from other donors' samples. Sequencing was carried out using memory CD4+ T cells from PBMCs. Subset denoted: CD45RA-negative fraction. The CDR3 region has the DNA TGCGCCAGCAGCTTGGCTGCTGGAGGTGAAGCTTTCTTT. Amino acids: CASSLAAGGEAFF.